Listed below are T cell receptor beta chains from one sample, sequenced in a study of shared clonotypes between healthy human individuals. Sequenced by immunoSEQ multiplex PCR; TCRdb stores in-frame clones only, minus some. Among 150,000 to 200,000 clones listed, 85% to 95% were seen once. The sample was naive CD4+ T cells sorted from blood. These receptors all stem from a woman in her twenties or thirties in good health. CDR3s include the opening cysteine and the closing phenylalanine or tryptophan. Not every row has a clone size; where given, it reads once, few, many or a size class.

size	V	length	CDR3
NA	TRBV7-6	17	CATKRRLAGDGINEQFF
NA	TRBV28	21	CASSFGLRGMRLAGGQETQYF
NA	TRBV9	14	CASSQDPSFGGYTF
once	TRBV5-5	14	CASSAGTVPYEQYF
NA	TRBV5-1	17	CASSAGRSTQNTGELFF
NA	TRBV25-1	15	CASSLAGASEETQYF
NA	TRBV9	13	CASSVASYNEQFF
NA	TRBV2	14	CASSEFRQNTEAFF
NA	TRBV4-1	14	CASSQDTPGYEQYF
NA	TRBV29-1	14	CSVSLGEVGGVQYF
NA	TRBV6-1	12	CASARTSYEQYF
NA	TRBV4-1	16	CASSQEGHGTRETQYF
NA	TRBV28	14	CASRQTAGGETQYF
once	TRBV19	12	CASSKQGYGYTF
NA	TRBV19	12	CASSRDLRGYTF
NA	TRBV4-1	12	CASSQAGFKQYF
NA	TRBV29-1	12	CSAKGRNTEAFF
NA	TRBV9	15	CASSWGLLTQETQYF
NA	TRBV9	17	CASSHHVGGSSYNEQFF
NA	TRBV11-2	14	CASSISGAGGELFF
NA	TRBV28	14	CASSSITTGSGQYF
NA	TRBV19	15	CASSMGSTGTDTQYF
NA	TRBV27	15	CASRSDRLVGTEAFF
NA	TRBV15	15	CATSRAGGGSYEQYF
NA	TRBV27	16	CASSFITGSLLYEQYF
few	TRBV28	11	CASGVGSGYTF
few	TRBV27	12	CASSGVGYGYTF
once	TRBV10-1	15	CASSESGGTGNTIYF
NA	TRBV2	13	CASSAGTGNEQYF
NA	TRBV11-2	15	CASSFGTGTFETQYF
NA	TRBV18	15	CASSVPGLASYEQYF
once	TRBV7-9	13	CASSLVGPNVLTF
few	TRBV5-1	14	CASSLDSGSHGYTF
NA	TRBV2	12	CASAGTGETQYF
NA	TRBV6-1	17	CASSEALFSSKRDEQYF
NA	TRBV10-2	15	CASSEGGEGTYEQYF
NA	TRBV10-3	15	CAISESSAPTGELFF
NA	TRBV10-3	12	CATTGVVTEAFF
NA	TRBV28	14	CASSFPTGDYGYTF
NA	TRBV5-1	15	CASSTDGAVRQPQHF
NA	TRBV29-1	12	CSVGGVDTEAFF
NA	TRBV5-1	16	CASSLARGHPFPEAFF
NA	TRBV7-2	14	CASSLAQSSYEQYF
NA	TRBV28	12	CASSSRDRRTQF
once	TRBV2	13	CASRTRAGTEAFF
NA	TRBV6-1	13	CASSTRSYGEAFF
NA	TRBV15	16	CATSWGQGVINTEAFF
NA	TRBV7-3	15	CASSPLAGPIYEQYF
once	TRBV28	17	CASSFYRQVDSGNTIYF
NA	TRBV5-5	15	CASRQTGVKNTEAFF
NA	TRBV2	15	CASLTAGRGTYEQYF
few	TRBV30	15	CAWSGTGPLPYGYTF